These T cell receptor beta chains were read from a single sample in a study of T cell responses to AZD1222 COVID-19 vaccine. Only in-frame clones appear in the TCRdb table, and some are missing; sequencing was by immunoSEQ multiplex PCR. Of fewer than 150,000 clones listed, 75% to 95% are singletons. The input for sequencing was peripheral blood, taken on day 0 of AZD1222 vaccination. The receptors shown here come from an adult in good health. The CDR3 runs from the conserved cysteine through the conserved F or W. The D gene is left open where the match is weak. The size entry is marked missing in some rows and otherwise reads once, few, many or a size class.

size	J	D	V	length	DNA	CDR3
-	TRBJ1-1	TRBD1	TRBV9	15	TGTGCCAGCAGCGTAGAGTACAGGGGGTCCACTGAAGCTTTCTTT	CASSVEYRGSTEAFF
-	TRBJ2-7	TRBD2	TRBV7-9	16	TGTGCCAGCAGCTTAGGGACGTGGGGGGGCTCCTACGAGCAGTACTTC	CASSLGTWGGSYEQYF
-	TRBJ1-2	-	TRBV5-1	13	TGCGCCAGCAGCTTGGAGGGGTACTATGGCTACACCTTC	CASSLEGYYGYTF
-	TRBJ1-1	-	TRBV19	14	TGTGCCAGTAGAATTAGGGGACCTAACACTGAAGCTTTCTTT	CASRIRGPNTEAFF
-	TRBJ1-5	TRBD1	TRBV6-5	14	TGTGCCAGCAGTCCGGACAGGGGCAATCAGCCCCAGCATTTT	CASSPDRGNQPQHF
-	TRBJ1-1	-	TRBV18	14	TGTGCCAGCTTTAAGTCCGGGGGCGCAACTGAAGCTTTCTTT	CASFKSGGATEAFF
-	TRBJ1-2	-	TRBV5-5	15	TGTGCCAGCAGCTCTCAGGGCGCGGGATTTTATGGCTACACCTTC	CASSSQGAGFYGYTF
-	TRBJ1-2	-	TRBV27	11	TGTGCCGGCACGACAGGCCATGGCTACACCTTC	CAGTTGHGYTF
-	TRBJ2-6	-	TRBV7-2	17	TGTGCCAGCAGCTTATTAGCAGGCTACTCTGGGGCCAACGTCCTGACTTTC	CASSLLAGYSGANVLTF
-	TRBJ1-2	-	TRBV19	13	TGTGCCAGTACCCTACAAGGCTCCTATGGCTACACCTTC	CASTLQGSYGYTF
-	TRBJ1-5	-	TRBV19	15	TGTGCCAGTAGGCCACGAGCGGTCGGGTCGCAGCCCCAGCATTTT	CASRPRAVGSQPQHF
-	TRBJ1-6	TRBD1	TRBV18	16	TGTGCCAGCTCACCCACACAGGGGGTTCCAAATTCACCCCTCCACTTT	CASSPTQGVPNSPLHF
-	TRBJ1-3	TRBD1	TRBV9	20	TGTGCCAGCAGCCCACACGTTACGCCCCATCTGACAGGGACGACAAACACCATATATTTT	CASSPHVTPHLTGTTNTIYF
-	TRBJ1-1	-	TRBV13	12	TGTGCCAGCAGCTTAACCAGAACTGAAGCTTTCTTT	CASSLTRTEAFF
-	TRBJ2-7	TRBD2	TRBV11-2	14	TGTGCCAGCAGCCTACTAGCGGGGGCGGGTGAGCAGTACTTC	CASSLLAGAGEQYF
-	TRBJ2-7	-	TRBV5-6	16	TGTGCCAGCAGCCTCCGGTACGACGCCGGCTCCTACGAGCAGTACTTC	CASSLRYDAGSYEQYF
many	TRBJ2-5	TRBD1	TRBV27	18	TGTGCCAGCAGTTTAGGGACTGGAAGGGGGACAGGAGAAGAGACCCAGTACTTC	CASSLGTGRGTGEETQYF
-	TRBJ2-7	-	TRBV30	11	TGTGCCTGGAGCCAGGACTCCGAGCAGTACTTC	CAWSQDSEQYF
once	TRBJ2-3	-	TRBV21-1	18	TGTGCCAGCAGCGACGGCGGGCTAGCGGGGGGCTACACAGATACGCAGTATTTT	CASSDGGLAGGYTDTQYF
-	TRBJ2-1	TRBD2	TRBV3-1/TRBV3-2	22	TGTGCCAGCAGCCCTTTTTCCGACGCGAGACTAGCGGGGGGTAGTAGAGTGAATGAGCAGTTCTTC	CASSPFSDARLAGGSRVNEQFF
once	TRBJ2-7	TRBD2	TRBV7-9	19	TGTGCCAGCAGCACCCAGACTAGCGGGAGGCCATCCGGCACCTACGAGCAGTACTTC	CASSTQTSGRPSGTYEQYF
-	TRBJ1-6	-	TRBV27	13	TGTGCCACCAAGAGCTCCTATAATTCACCCCTCCACTTT	CATKSSYNSPLHF
-	TRBJ1-6	-	TRBV27	16	TGTGCCAGCAGTTCAACGCCGGGAGACTATAATTCACCCCTCCACTTT	CASSSTPGDYNSPLHF
-	TRBJ1-4	TRBD1	TRBV6-5	15	TGTGCCAGCCAGCCTCGGACAGGGCGGCGTGAAAAACTGTTTTTT	CASQPRTGRREKLFF
-	TRBJ1-2	-	TRBV19	15	TGTGCCAGTTGGGACGGAGTCAGAACAAACTATGGCTACACCTTC	CASWDGVRTNYGYTF
-	TRBJ1-1	-	TRBV20-1	10	TGCAGTGCTAGTGTCCCTGAAGCTTTCTTT	CSASVPEAFF
-	TRBJ1-1	-	TRBV6-5	15	TGTGCCAGCAGTTATCGGGGGTTAGTGAACACTGAAGCTTTCTTT	CASSYRGLVNTEAFF
-	TRBJ2-3	TRBD2	TRBV9	16	TGTGCCAGCAGCGTAGGCCGCGGGGGGGGCTCAGATACGCAGTATTTT	CASSVGRGGGSDTQYF
-	TRBJ1-1	-	TRBV29-1	13	TGCAGCGTTGACGGACAGCAGAACACTGAAGCTTTCTTT	CSVDGQQNTEAFF
-	TRBJ2-7	-	TRBV10-1	15	TGCGCCAGCAGTGATGGGCAGGACTTTTCCTACGAGCAGTACTTC	CASSDGQDFSYEQYF
-	TRBJ2-4	TRBD2	TRBV19	14	TGTGCCAGTAGGGGGCGGGGGATCAAAAACATTCAGTACTTC	CASRGRGIKNIQYF
-	TRBJ1-4	TRBD1	TRBV11-3	14	TGTGCCAGCAGCTTACGCAGGGGGCCTGAAAAACTGTTTTTT	CASSLRRGPEKLFF
-	TRBJ2-7	-	TRBV5-6	13	TGTGCCAGCAGCTTAGACATGAGATACGAGCAGTACTTC	CASSLDMRYEQYF
-	TRBJ1-2	-	TRBV6-1	17	TGTGCCAGCAGTGCTGGGGGAACCTTAATACTGAACTATGGCTACACCTTC	CASSAGGTLILNYGYTF
once	TRBJ1-1	-	TRBV30	13	TGTGCCTCTCGGACATACATGAACACTGAAGCTTTCTTT	CASRTYMNTEAFF
-	TRBJ2-7	-	TRBV29-1	15	TGCAGCGTCACCGCCGCCCAGGCCGATTACTACGAGCAGTACTTC	CSVTAAQADYYEQYF
-	TRBJ2-5	TRBD2	TRBV5-1	14	TGCGCCAGCAGCTTGGAGGCGGGAGGAGAGACCCAGTACTTC	CASSLEAGGETQYF
-	TRBJ1-1	-	TRBV11-2	13	TGTGCCAGCAGCTTAGGAGTCAACACTGAAGCTTTCTTT	CASSLGVNTEAFF
-	TRBJ1-6	-	TRBV7-2	15	TGTGCTAGCAGCTTCTCCGGGACGGGGAATTCACCCCTCCACTTT	CASSFSGTGNSPLHF
-	TRBJ2-3	TRBD2	TRBV15	18	TGTGCCACCAGCAGAGTGGGGACTAGCGGGAATAGGGCAGATACGCAGTATTTT	CATSRVGTSGNRADTQYF